Detailed here is one T cell receptor (beta chain). Its matching antigen is unknown. Generated by immunoSEQ multiplex PCR, the TCRdb table keeps only in-frame clones and is missing some. The profile shows hundreds of thousands of clones, about 83% of them singletons. The sample originates from a study of cytomegalovirus exposure and HLA in healthy donors. Study-wide points: Cytomegalovirus association was assigned to around 150 TCR beta chains. Rare sequences made up most TCRs, while some public TCRs were found in many donors.

V lost 3 bases and J lost 4; bases outside the gene matches: 4. This CDR3 comprises 15 residues. The germline gives CDR1 SGHNT, CDR2 YYREEE (reference sequence). Sequenced sample: PBMCs. V gene TRBV5-4 combines with J gene TRBJ2-1; 10 positions agree with TRBD2. The receptor comes from a man between 18 and 35 years old in good health and CMV-seronegative. The CDR3 region has the DNA TGTGCCAGCAGCTCTAGCGGGAGCCAATACAATGAGCAGTTCTTC. Amino acid sequence: CASSSSGSQYNEQFF.